A single sample gave rise to the 17 T cell receptor beta chains below, sequenced in a study of control samples from healthy donors and cancer patients. The method was immunoSEQ multiplex PCR; TCRdb's version includes in-frame clones alone and lacks a portion of them. The table has roughly 130,000 clones, approximately 94% seen once. The sequencing input was blood. The receptor source for this set is a man younger than 40 in good health.

The sample holds one count of this clone. The V call is TRBV29-1, the J call TRBJ2-2; possible D gene TRBD2, 6 bases. There are 12 residues in the CDR3. Germline values: CDR1 SQVTM, CDR2 ANQGSEA. V lost 6 bases, J lost 4 bases, and 9 bases lay in between. The CDR3 protein is CSVKEGTGELFF. The CDR3 bases are TGCAGCGTAAAGGAGGGCACCGGGGAGCTGTTTTTT.

By frequency in the sample, this clone is medium-sized (0.01 to 0.1%). The chain uses TRBV5-6 and TRBJ1-2, with D tentatively TRBD1 (5 bases). Germline-derived CDR1 and CDR2 are SGHDT and YYEEEE. This CDR3 spans 17 amino acids. V lost 0 bases and J lost 4, with 19 bases in between. CDR3 DNA sequence: TGTGCCAGCAGCTTGGATCGGGGGGGTTTTTCGGTCTATGGCTACACCTTC. Translated: CASSLDRGGFSVYGYTF.

The V gene is TRBV24-1, the J gene TRBJ2-5, with a possible D match to TRBD1 (5 bases). Germline V gives CDR1 KGHDR, CDR2 SFDVKD. This CDR3 has 16 residues. Trimming cost V 1 base and J 0 bases, with 11 bases left between them. CDR3: CATSDFATENQETQYF. In nucleotides, the CDR3 is TGTGCCACCAGTGATTTCGCGACAGAAAACCAAGAGACCCAGTACTTC.

As for this clone: Distinct nucleotide sequences in the sample also encode this CDR3. The J gene is TRBJ1-1, the V gene TRBV30; 8 nucleotides line up with TRBD1. The J segment lost 5 bases and the V segment lost 0 bases, leaving 2 bases of the junction unmatched. Germline CDR1 is GTSNPN and CDR2 is SVGIG (reference sequence). This CDR3 is built from 13 residues. The CDR3 DNA reads as TGTGCCTGGAGTGTACAGGGGGATACTGAAGCTTTCTTT. Translation gives CAWSVQGDTEAFF. Drawing the rest from reference TRBV30 and TRBJ1-1, the complete variable domain is SQTIHQWPATLVQPVGSPLSLECTVEGTSNPNLYWYRQAAGRGLQLLFYSVGIGQISSEVPQNLSASRPQDRQFILSSKKLLLSDSGFYLCAWSVQGDTEAFFGQGTRLTVV.

This chain connects TRBV27 to TRBJ2-3, with 7 positions matching TRBD1. The CDR3 runs to 16 residues. Germline values: CDR1 MNHEY, CDR2 SMNVEV (reference sequence). V trimming: 5 bases; J trimming: 2 bases; junction bases outside the gene matches: 10. The DNA for the CDR3 is TGTGCCAGCAGTGCACTGCCGGGACAGTACACAGATACGCAGTATTTT. Protein product: CASSALPGQYTDTQYF.

In this sample, this clone turned up once. This chain connects TRBV5-1 to TRBJ1-1; no clear D gene. The CDR3 extends over 11 amino acids. Germline V gene sequence: CDR1 SGHRS, CDR2 YFSETQ. With 4 bases removed from V and 7 bases from J, the gap between germline ends came to 8 bases. CDR3 amino acids: CASSQGREAFF. The CDR3 DNA is TGCGCCAGCAGCCAAGGGCGTGAAGCTTTCTTT.

The chain has TRBV7-2 and TRBJ1-1; a possible D gene is TRBD1 (5 bases). The germline V and J ends were trimmed by 3 bases and 0 bases, with 11 bases remaining between them. This CDR3 is 15 amino acids long. CDR1 is SGHTA, CDR2 FQGNSA, per germline. CDR3 sequence reads: CASSFLGPLNTEAFF. DNA for the CDR3: TGTGCCAGCAGCTTCTTGGGACCCTTGAACACTGAAGCTTTCTTT.

The rearrangement uses TRBV7-9 and TRBJ1-4, with D possibly TRBD1 on 5 matching bases. Germline CDR1 SEHNR, CDR2 FQNEAQ (reference sequence). V was cut by 2 bases and J by 7 bases, with 14 bases left in between. This CDR3 is built from 15 residues. The CDR3 sequence: CASSLQGHSGEKLFF. The CDR3 DNA follows: TGTGCCAGCAGCTTACAGGGTCACAGCGGTGAAAAACTGTTTTTT.

The gene calls are TRBV27 and TRBJ2-1, with D possibly TRBD2 on 7 matching bases. Trimming left V 7 bases short and J 4 bases short, with 20 bases between. The CDR3 contains 16 residues. Germline lookup yields CDR1 MNHEY and CDR2 SMNVEV (reference sequence). CDR3 bases: TGTGCCAGCACTACTCTGCAAGGGGGGGCTTACAATGAGCAGTTCTTC. It specifies CASTTLQGGAYNEQFF.

The V gene is TRBV7-2, the J gene TRBJ2-5; D is undetermined. With 2 bases removed from V and 6 bases from J, the gap between germline ends came to 4 bases. Germline V gene sequence: CDR1 SGHTA, CDR2 FQGNSA. The CDR3 is made up of 11 amino acids. The CDR3 nucleotides read TGTGCCAGCAGCTTAACGCAGACCCAGTACTTC. It yields the protein CASSLTQTQYF.

The J gene is TRBJ1-2, the V gene TRBV5-6; 7 bases match TRBD1. The V segment lost 0 bases and the J segment 3 bases; nucleotides outside the gene matches: 5. The germline V gene has CDR1 SGHDT and CDR2 YYEEEE. The CDR3 consists of 15 residues. The CDR3 loop reads CASSLGLTGHYGYTF. The CDR3 coding sequence is TGTGCCAGCAGCTTGGGTCTGACAGGGCACTATGGCTACACCTTC.

The CDR3 loop is CASSRAGGTVYGYTF. In DNA form, the CDR3 reads TGTGCCAGCAGCCGCGCTGGGGGGACAGTTTATGGCTACACCTTC. The gene calls are TRBV5-6 and TRBJ1-2, with 7 bases identical to TRBD1. The CDR3 contains 15 residues. With 4 bases clipped from V and 5 bases from J, the junction kept 11 bases outside the gene matches. The germline CDR1 and CDR2 sequences are SGHDT and YYEEEE.

The chain links TRBV6-5 to TRBJ1-2; D may be TRBD1 (6 bases). The CDR3 extends over 13 amino acids. V was pared by 6 bases and J by 4 bases, with 12 bases between. Germline CDR1 and CDR2: MNHEY and SVGAGI. This CDR3 reads CASSPTGSYGYTF. Here the CDR3 DNA reads TGTGCCAGCAGCCCCACAGGGTCCTATGGCTACACCTTC.

CDR3 bases: TGTGCCAGCAGCCACATACGGACAGGGGAAAATCAGCCCCAGCATTTT. Protein: CASSHIRTGENQPQHF. The genes are TRBV7-2 and TRBJ1-5, with 9 bases that match TRBD1. In germline, CDR1 is SGHTA, CDR2 FQGNSA. J gave up 4 bases and V 5 bases, and 9 bases lay outside the gene matches. The CDR3 is made up of 16 amino acids.

CDR3 loop: CASSWDRINEKLFF. DNA for the CDR3: TGCGCCAGCAGCTGGGACAGGATTAATGAAAAACTGTTTTTT. The chain uses TRBV10-2 and TRBJ1-4, with TRBD1 identical over 8 bases. The CDR3 length is 14 residues. CDR1 and CDR2 from the germline V gene are WSHSY and SAAADI. Trimming cost V 6 bases and J 4 bases; bases outside gene matches: 4.

The V and J genes are TRBV6-2 or TRBV6-3 and TRBJ2-4, with D perhaps matching TRBD1 (6 bases). The CDR3 has 15 residues. The germline V gene encodes CDR1 MNHEY and CDR2 SVGEGT. The V end lost 3 bases, the J end lost 3 bases, and 12 bases lay between the germline ends. The CDR3 DNA sequence: TGTGCCAGCAGTTATCAGGGGCTTCTCAAAAACATTCAGTACTTC. Protein: CASSYQGLLKNIQYF.

This chain links TRBV5-1 with TRBJ2-3; 9 bases match TRBD2. The CDR3 length is 15 residues. Germline lookup yields CDR1 SGHRS and CDR2 YFSETQ. The V and J ends lost 5 bases and 5 bases, in that order; junction bases with no gene match: 9. The CDR3 coding sequence is TGCGCCAGCAGTGACGCGGGGGGGCCCGGAGATACGCAGTATTTT. Translation gives CASSDAGGPGDTQYF.